The rows below give T cell receptor beta chains drawn from one sample of a study of monozygotic twins with inflammatory bowel disease. From the 5' RACE reads, TCRdb lists one entry per CDR3 protein and no DNA. The sample table includes about 210,000 distinct CDR3 sequences. Sequences were obtained from blood. These TCRs come from a human donor with ulcerative colitis or Crohn's disease, or a healthy co-twin of an affected twin (not recorded which). Each CDR3 is given with its conserved first and last residue. Fields, in order: CDR3 protein, J gene, V gene.

CDR3: CASSQQILADYNEQFF
J: TRBJ2-1
V: TRBV14

CDR3: CASSLQGKGGPQHF
J: TRBJ1-5
V: TRBV12-3/TRBV12-4

CDR3: CASTAIQGFANEQYF
J: TRBJ2-7
V: TRBV6-1

CDR3: CASSPQPPGALGYGYTF
J: TRBJ1-2
V: TRBV4-1

CDR3: CATSTLYEQYF
J: TRBJ2-7
V: TRBV24-1

CDR3: CSASRDRDSAEQFF
J: TRBJ2-1
V: TRBV20-1

CDR3: CASSFWGGGSFSYEQYF
J: TRBJ2-7
V: TRBV6-5

CDR3: CASILPLGTGMYEQFF
J: TRBJ2-1
V: TRBV6-1

CDR3: CASSPRVISPYEQYF
J: TRBJ2-7
V: TRBV7-2

CDR3: CASSPMDARYNEQFF
J: TRBJ2-1
V: TRBV4-1